Listed below are T cell receptor beta chains from one sample, sequenced in a study of T cell responses to AZD1222 COVID-19 vaccine. Sequencing used immunoSEQ multiplex PCR; TCRdb keeps in-frame clones, though not all of them. The data show about 150,000 clones, more than 85% seen once. The source was peripheral blood, collected on day 0 of AZD1222 vaccination. Source of these receptors: an adult in good health. Both conserved end residues are part of each CDR3. D genes are given only for firm matches. Clone size appears in some rows only: once, few, many, or a class for an expanded clone.

abundance,v_gene,d_gene,j_gene,CDR3aa,CDR3nt
NA,TRBV12-3/TRBV12-4,NA,TRBJ2-1,CASSSSGIGQFF,TGTGCCAGCAGTTCCTCAGGGATTGGGCAGTTCTTC
NA,TRBV6-2/TRBV6-3,TRBD1,TRBJ1-1,CASSRKLWGQKNTEAFF,TGTGCCAGCAGCAGAAAGCTTTGGGGACAGAAGAACACTGAAGCTTTCTTT
NA,TRBV11-3,TRBD2,TRBJ2-7,CASSLSSGTSGYEQYF,TGTGCCAGCAGCTTATCGTCCGGGACTAGCGGCTACGAGCAGTACTTC
once,TRBV7-3,NA,TRBJ1-1,CASSLGARERAFF,TGTGCCAGCAGCTTAGGGGCGAGGGAGAGAGCTTTCTTT
NA,TRBV6-5,TRBD1,TRBJ1-2,CASSNSQGAGGYTF,TGTGCCAGCAGTAACTCCCAGGGGGCGGGTGGCTACACCTTC
NA,TRBV11-2,TRBD1,TRBJ2-1,CASSLAGQGDRWGEQFF,TGTGCCAGCAGCTTAGCGGGGCAGGGGGACCGTTGGGGTGAGCAGTTCTTC
NA,TRBV7-9,NA,TRBJ1-6,CASSPNWDGNSPLHF,TGTGCCAGCAGCCCCAATTGGGACGGGAATTCACCCCTCCACTTT
NA,TRBV19,TRBD1,TRBJ2-1,CASSMARDRAYNEQFF,TGTGCCAGTAGTATGGCCCGGGACAGGGCCTACAATGAGCAGTTCTTC
NA,TRBV5-8,TRBD2,TRBJ2-3,CASSGLGLAGEDTQYF,TGTGCCAGCAGCGGCCTGGGACTAGCGGGCGAAGATACGCAGTATTTT
NA,TRBV6-6,TRBD1,TRBJ2-2,CASSLIGTANTGELFF,TGTGCCAGCAGCCTAATCGGGACAGCTAACACCGGGGAGCTGTTTTTT
NA,TRBV4-3,NA,TRBJ1-1,CASSQGTYLNTEAFF,TGCGCCAGCAGCCAAGGGACCTATTTGAACACTGAAGCTTTCTTT
NA,TRBV19,NA,TRBJ1-1,CASSSDGALTNTEAFF,TGTGCCAGTAGTTCCGACGGAGCGCTTACGAACACTGAAGCTTTCTTT
NA,TRBV7-9,NA,TRBJ1-6,CASSLRAATRDSPLHF,TGTGCCAGCTCTCTAAGGGCCGCCACTCGGGATTCACCCCTCCACTTT
NA,TRBV7-9,NA,TRBJ2-1,CASSFFTSHSYNEQFF,TGTGCCAGCAGCTTCTTTACTAGCCATTCTTACAATGAGCAGTTCTTC
NA,TRBV11-3,NA,TRBJ2-1,CASSQDPSSYNEQFF,TGTGCCAGCAGTCAAGACCCGAGCTCCTACAATGAGCAGTTCTTC
NA,TRBV13,TRBD1,TRBJ2-1,CASNRGTYNEQFF,TGTGCCAGCAACAGGGGTACCTACAATGAGCAGTTCTTC
NA,TRBV28,TRBD1,TRBJ1-2,CASSYTGGNGYTF,TGTGCCAGCAGTTATACAGGGGGGAATGGCTACACCTTC
NA,TRBV27,NA,TRBJ1-4,CASSLFPGWGNEKLFF,TGTGCCAGCAGTTTATTCCCGGGATGGGGAAATGAAAAACTGTTTTTT
NA,TRBV5-1,TRBD1,TRBJ2-1,CASSLPNRGNNEQFF,TGCGCCAGCAGCTTACCTAACAGGGGTAACAATGAGCAGTTCTTC
NA,TRBV7-3,TRBD2,TRBJ2-7,CASSLLAGPYEQYF,TGTGCCAGCAGCCTACTAGCGGGACCCTACGAGCAGTACTTC
NA,TRBV7-6,TRBD1,TRBJ2-1,CASSLVGQGIHEQFF,TGTGCCAGCAGCTTAGTGGGACAGGGGATTCATGAGCAGTTCTTC
once,TRBV6-6,NA,TRBJ1-1,CASEENTEAFF,TGTGCCAGCGAGGAGAACACTGAAGCTTTCTTT
NA,TRBV10-3,TRBD1,TRBJ2-7,CAISTDRGSEQYF,TGTGCCATCAGTACCGACAGGGGAAGCGAGCAGTACTTC
NA,TRBV18,NA,TRBJ1-1,CASSPTSSGEAFF,TGTGCCAGCTCACCAACTTCCTCTGGTGAAGCTTTCTTT
NA,TRBV6-5,NA,TRBJ1-3,CASSAPHSGNTIYF,TGTGCCAGCAGCGCACCCCACTCTGGAAACACCATATATTTT
NA,TRBV3-1/TRBV3-2,NA,TRBJ2-2,CASSRDSRYTGELFF,TGTGCCAGCAGCAGGGACTCCCGGTACACCGGGGAGCTGTTTTTT
NA,TRBV4-3,NA,TRBJ1-2,CASSQAAGRYGYTF,TGCGCCAGCAGCCAGGCCGCGGGGCGGTATGGCTACACCTTC
NA,TRBV6-5,NA,TRBJ2-4,CASSKQGSKNIQYF,TGTGCCAGCAGTAAACAGGGAAGCAAAAACATTCAGTACTTC
NA,TRBV6-5,NA,TRBJ1-1,CASSRGGQADTEAFF,TGTGCCAGCAGCCGGGGGGGGCAGGCGGACACTGAAGCTTTCTTT
NA,TRBV27,NA,TRBJ1-5,CASSLSGSDQPQHF,TGTGCCAGCAGTTTATCCGGGTCGGATCAGCCCCAGCATTTT
NA,TRBV19,NA,TRBJ1-1,CASKDQYKAFF,TGTGCCAGTAAGGACCAATACAAAGCTTTCTTT
NA,TRBV4-3,NA,TRBJ1-4,CASSGDGPATNEKLFF,TGCGCCAGCAGCGGGGACGGACCTGCAACTAATGAAAAACTGTTTTTT
NA,TRBV7-2,NA,TRBJ2-4,CASSGGWLAKNIQYF,TGTGCCAGCTCCGGGGGCTGGCTAGCCAAAAACATTCAGTACTTC
NA,TRBV18,NA,TRBJ1-2,CASSPSTNYGYTF,TGTGCCAGCTCACCTTCTACTAACTATGGCTACACCTTC
NA,TRBV5-1,TRBD2,TRBJ2-4,CASSLEGGGIKNIQYF,TGCGCCAGCAGCTTGGAGGGCGGGGGAATTAAAAACATTCAGTACTTC
NA,TRBV27,NA,TRBJ2-3,CASSFDRSTDTQYF,TGTGCCAGCAGTTTCGACAGAAGCACAGATACGCAGTATTTT
NA,TRBV19,TRBD1,TRBJ2-2,CASSPGTGRTGELFF,TGTGCCAGTAGTCCGGGGACAGGGAGGACCGGGGAGCTGTTTTTT
NA,TRBV9,NA,TRBJ1-2,CASSASVNSDGYTF,TGTGCCAGCAGCGCTTCAGTGAATTCGGATGGCTACACCTTC
NA,TRBV19,TRBD2,TRBJ2-7,CASSMGRESHEQYF,TGTGCCAGTAGTATGGGGCGGGAGTCCCACGAGCAGTACTTC
NA,TRBV7-3,NA,TRBJ2-7,CASSLGSEWNRPYEQYF,TGTGCCAGCAGCTTAGGGTCTGAGTGGAACAGACCCTACGAGCAGTACTTC
NA,TRBV7-8,NA,TRBJ1-3,CASRWDAISGNTIYF,TGTGCCAGCAGATGGGACGCGATCTCTGGAAACACCATATATTTT
NA,TRBV12-5,TRBD1,TRBJ2-7,CASGLAEGQGIYEQYF,TGTGCTAGTGGTTTGGCCGAGGGACAGGGGATCTACGAGCAGTACTTC
once,TRBV14,NA,TRBJ2-1,CASSPGGEQFF,TGTGCCAGCAGCCCCGGAGGTGAGCAGTTCTTC
NA,TRBV19,NA,TRBJ1-5,CASSLALEGNQPQHF,TGTGCCAGTAGTCTGGCGCTGGAAGGCAATCAGCCCCAGCATTTT
NA,TRBV21-1,NA,TRBJ2-2,CASSTRWTRNTGELFF,TGTGCCAGCAGCACCCGCTGGACACGAAACACCGGGGAGCTGTTTTTT
NA,TRBV6-2/TRBV6-3,NA,TRBJ1-3,CASSYLGSGNTIYF,TGTGCCAGCAGTTACCTCGGCAGTGGAAACACCATATATTTT
NA,TRBV28,TRBD2,TRBJ2-7,CASSSWTSPNEQYF,TGTGCCAGCAGTTCGTGGACTAGCCCCAACGAGCAGTACTTC
NA,TRBV19,TRBD1,TRBJ1-4,CASSTGTGYEKLFF,TGTGCCAGTAGTACCGGGACAGGGTATGAAAAACTGTTTTTT
NA,TRBV3-1/TRBV3-2,NA,TRBJ2-7,CASSQPGRISSYEQYF,TGTGCCAGCAGCCAACCGGGACGTATCAGCTCCTACGAGCAGTACTTC
NA,TRBV19,TRBD1,TRBJ2-7,CASSISGTGVYEQYF,TGTGCCAGTAGTATTTCCGGGACAGGGGTCTACGAGCAGTACTTC